This T cell receptor (beta chain) was retrieved from a study of T-cell reconstitution after alpha-beta-depleted transplantation in children. Notes on the study in general: A year had passed since transplant, and T-cell counts and diversity by then came mostly from newly produced T cells. Elevated TCRbeta diversity at day 60 was traced, in some patients, to surviving recipient T cells and thymic progenitors.

For TCRbeta, the library was prepared with unique molecular identifiers. TCRdb redid the calling of the PCR reads with MiXCR, one entry per CDR3 protein. Counted here are 280,000 or so distinct CDR3 sequences, roughly 10% occurring once; the ten biggest clones make up 20% to 30%. This clonotype was seen at least ten times. Antigen unknown. Germline lookup yields CDR1 SQVTM and CDR2 ANQGSEA. This CDR3 is 15 amino acids long. Trimming removed 3 bases at V and 1 base at J, with 15 bases between. Specimen: peripheral blood, collected 180 days after TCRalphabeta/CD19-depleted stem cell transplant. The chain joins TRBV29-1 to TRBJ1-1; D ambiguous. The sequence was collected from a male patient aged 2-9 years who had a stem cell transplant for chronic granulomatous disease, so the T cells may come from the graft donor. The CDR3 region is CSVDRPGLQNTEAFF. The DNA of the CDR3 is TGCAGCGTTGATCGCCCCGGACTCCAGAACACTGAAGCTTTCTTT.